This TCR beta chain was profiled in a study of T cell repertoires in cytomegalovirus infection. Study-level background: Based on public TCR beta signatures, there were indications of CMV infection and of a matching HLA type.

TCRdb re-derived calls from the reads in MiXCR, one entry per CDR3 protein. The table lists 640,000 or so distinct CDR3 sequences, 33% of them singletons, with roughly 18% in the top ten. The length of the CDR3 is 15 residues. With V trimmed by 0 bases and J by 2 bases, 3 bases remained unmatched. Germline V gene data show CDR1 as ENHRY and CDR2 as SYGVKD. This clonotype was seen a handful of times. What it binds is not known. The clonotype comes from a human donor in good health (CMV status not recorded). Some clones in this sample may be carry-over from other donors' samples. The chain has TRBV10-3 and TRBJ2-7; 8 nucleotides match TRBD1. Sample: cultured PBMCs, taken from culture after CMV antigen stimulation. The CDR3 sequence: CAISESRTGTYEQYF. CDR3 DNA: TGTGCCATCAGTGAGTCGCGGACAGGGACCTACGAGCAGTACTTC.